The clone carrying this TCR beta chain was picked up many times. Its antigen remains unknown. Germline CDR1 reads DFQATT; CDR2 reads SNEGSKA (reference sequence). Trimming cost V 3 bases and J 3 bases; bases outside gene matches: 9. CDR3 length equals 17 residues. The sample belongs to a study of regulatory T cells in long-lasting Graves disease. Time point specified: persistent/refractory GD, antithyroid drugs over 5 years with positive TRAb. PBMCs provided the RNA from which the TCR library was made. Arm-PCR with iRepertoire HTBI primers amplified the CDR3 regions for these TCR beta libraries. One entry per CDR3 protein results from TCRdb running MiXCR on the multiplex PCR reads. The sample shows roughly 430,000 distinct CDR3 sequences, under 25% of them seen only once. Whole-study results and caveats: New patients shared around 980 public clonotypes, and persistent patients shared more, with approximately 2,500. Gene preferences differed: TRBV28, TRBJ1-2, TRBJ2-5 in persistent cases.

The chain combines TRBV20-1 with TRBJ1-5, with 12 positions matching TRBD1. Sequenced here: peripheral blood mononuclear cells (PBMCs), sampled when the disease was refractory, from a patient treated with antithyroid drugs. This clonotype originated in a female donor with Graves disease. In DNA form, the CDR3 reads TGCAGTGCTAGGGGCGGGGACAGGGGGCGCGACAATCAGCCCCAGCATTTT. Translated, it gives CSARGGDRGRDNQPQHF.